These 16 T cell receptor beta chains were sequenced from one sample in a study of cytomegalovirus exposure and HLA in healthy donors. The PCR ran on 60 Vbeta and 13 Jbeta primers. Clones were read by immunoSEQ multiplex PCR, and TCRdb kept only the in-frame ones, dropping some. The profile shows under 200,000 clones, 75% to 90% of them singletons. The specimen was PBMCs. The source is a young woman in good health and CMV-seronegative.

A few counts support this clone. The chain combines TRBV7-9 with TRBJ1-3, with D maybe TRBD1 (6 bases). The CDR3 covers 15 residues. Trimming shortened V by 3 bases and J by 9 bases, and 18 bases separated the two germline ends. CDR1 is SEHNR, CDR2 FQNEAQ, per germline (reference sequence). CDR3 in DNA: TGTGCCAGCAGCTTCCCCCCCACCAGGGACACCACCATATATTTT. This translates into CASSFPPTRDTTIYF.

The rearrangement uses TRBV4-1 and TRBJ2-3; TRBD1 aligns across 7 bases. V was clipped by 0 bases and J by 0 bases; unmatched bases: 3. Germline V gene data show CDR1 as MGHRA and CDR2 as YSYEKL. The CDR3 consists of 16 residues. The CDR3 DNA sequence: TGCGCCAGCAGCCAAGATGGGGGACAGAGCACAGATACGCAGTATTTT. Translation: CASSQDGGQSTDTQYF.

This clone was found once. The junction shows a germline mismatch at one end, possibly a read error. The same CDR3 arises from other DNA sequences in this sample as well. The rearrangement joins TRBV19 to TRBJ2-2, with D maybe TRBD2 (6 bases). The CDR3 contains 16 residues. CDR1 and CDR2 from the germline V gene are LNHDA and SQIVND (reference sequence). The CDR3 protein is CASSIDRGTNTGELFF. Written as DNA, the CDR3 is TGTGCCAGTAGTATAGATCGGGGGACCAACACCGGGGAGCTCTTTTTT.

The chain couples TRBV10-3 to TRBJ2-3, with 11 positions matching TRBD2. The germline CDR1 and CDR2 sequences are ENHRY and SYGVKD. The CDR3 covers 14 residues. The junction had 7 bases not matched to a gene; V was cut back by 7 bases and J by 7 bases. CDR3 loop: CAIKLAGVQNTQYF. In nucleotides, the CDR3 is TGTGCCATCAAACTAGCGGGGGTGCAGAATACGCAGTATTTT.

The genes are TRBV10-1 and TRBJ2-2; tentatively, D is TRBD1 (5 bases). The V gene's germline CDR1 is WNHNN and CDR2 SYGVQD (reference sequence). Trimming stripped 8 bases from V and 7 bases from J, with 14 bases between. CDR3 length: 13 amino acids. CDR3 DNA sequence: TGCGCCAGCCAAAGGCAGGGTGACGGGGAGCTGTTTTTT. Amino acids: CASQRQGDGELFF.

CDR3 residues: CASSSTAAYNEQFF. The CDR3, as DNA: TGCGCCAGCAGCTCAACCGCAGCCTACAATGAGCAGTTCTTC. This chain links TRBV4-1 with TRBJ2-1; D is uncertain. The CDR3 has 14 amino acids. The V gene lost 5 bases and the J gene lost 2 bases, with 10 bases spanning the gap. Looked up from germline, CDR1 is MGHRA and CDR2 is YSYEKL.

The chain employs TRBV30 and TRBJ2-1, with TRBD2 matching 7 bases. CDR3 length equals 16 residues. V lost 1 base, J lost 2 bases, and 8 bases stayed unmatched. Germline values: CDR1 GTSNPN, CDR2 SVGIG (reference sequence). CDR3 in DNA: TGTGCCTGGAGTGGCCTAGCGGAAAAAACCTACAATGAGCAGTTCTTC. Residues: CAWSGLAEKTYNEQFF. The full variable domain, in which reference TRBV30 and TRBJ2-1 provide the parts outside the CDR3, is SQTIHQWPATLVQPVGSPLSLECTVEGTSNPNLYWYRQAAGRGLQLLFYSVGIGQISSEVPQNLSASRPQDRQFILSSKKLLLSDSGFYLCAWSGLAEKTYNEQFFGPGTRLTVL.

This clone appeared a few times. The gene calls are TRBV30 and TRBJ1-1; D may be TRBD1 (5 bases). Per germline, CDR1 GTSNPN and CDR2 SVGIG (reference sequence). The CDR3 spans 13 residues. The germline V and J ends were trimmed by 5 bases and 1 base, with 11 bases remaining between them. In nucleotides, the CDR3 is TGTGCCTGGGGGGGGGACGGGAACACTGAAGCTTTCTTT. This encodes CAWGGDGNTEAFF.

This clone was seen just once. The chain links TRBV27 to TRBJ2-7; TRBD2 matches at 8 bases. J lost 6 bases, V lost 7 bases, and 8 bases had no gene match. CDR3 length equals 13 residues. Germline CDR1 MNHEY, CDR2 SMNVEV (reference sequence). The CDR3 loop is CASITGGVGEQYF. CDR3 DNA: TGTGCCAGCATCACGGGGGGGGTAGGCGAGCAGTACTTC.

The genes are TRBV30 and TRBJ1-2, with 7 positions matching TRBD1. Germline V gives CDR1 GTSNPN, CDR2 SVGIG (reference sequence). The J segment lost 8 bases and the V segment lost 2 bases, leaving 11 bases of the junction unmatched. The CDR3 contains 14 residues. The CDR3 DNA follows: TGTGCCTGGAGTCGACAGGGTTCAAGGAGAGGCTACACCTTC. It specifies CAWSRQGSRRGYTF. The full variable domain, rest sourced from reference TRBV30 and TRBJ1-2, is SQTIHQWPATLVQPVGSPLSLECTVEGTSNPNLYWYRQAAGRGLQLLFYSVGIGQISSEVPQNLSASRPQDRQFILSSKKLLLSDSGFYLCAWSRQGSRRGYTFGSGTRLTVV.

The rearrangement uses TRBV10-3 and TRBJ2-2, with 7 positions matching TRBD2. This CDR3 has 16 residues. Trimming took 3 bases from V and 1 from J; bases not matched to a gene: 5. Germline CDR1 is ENHRY and CDR2 is SYGVKD. The CDR3 DNA is TGTGCCATCAGTGATGTTAGCGGGTTGAACACCGGGGAGCTGTTTTTT. It codes for CAISDVSGLNTGELFF.

J is TRBJ1-2 and V is TRBV5-1, with TRBD1 as a possible D gene (6 bases). Germline V gene sequence: CDR1 SGHRS, CDR2 YFSETQ. The CDR3 has 15 amino acids. Trimming took 0 bases from V and 5 from J, leaving 14 bases between them. The CDR3 loop reads CASSLEQGNRYGYTF. As DNA, the CDR3 is TGCGCCAGCAGCTTGGAACAGGGTAATCGGTATGGCTACACCTTC.

This clone appeared a single time. This sequence joins TRBV19 and TRBJ2-2, with TRBD1 identical over 8 bases. The V gene's germline CDR1 is LNHDA and CDR2 SQIVND (reference sequence). The CDR3 is made up of 17 amino acids. V was clipped by 6 bases and J by 4 bases; unmatched bases: 13. CDR3 sequence reads: CASSPGTGVRSTGELFF. Here the CDR3 DNA reads TGTGCCAGTAGCCCCGGGACAGGAGTCAGGAGCACCGGGGAGCTGTTTTTT.

This chain connects TRBV30 to TRBJ2-1; TRBD2 aligns across 7 bases. The length of the CDR3 is 14 residues. With 7 bases clipped from V and 9 bases from J, the junction kept 15 bases outside the gene matches. CDR1 and CDR2 (germline): GTSNPN, SVGIG (reference sequence). This CDR3 reads CASSPGGGFREQFF. In DNA form, the CDR3 reads TGTGCCTCCTCCCCTGGGGGGGGGTTTCGTGAGCAGTTCTTC.

J is TRBJ2-7 and V is TRBV5-4, with TRBD1 matching 9 bases. The length of the CDR3 is 13 residues. Trimming removed 4 bases from V and 11 bases from J; junction bases left unmatched: 10. Germline values: CDR1 SGHNT, CDR2 YYREEE (reference sequence). The CDR3 coding sequence is TGTGCCAGCAGCCCCCTGGCCCGGGACAGGGAGTACTTC. Translated, it gives CASSPLARDREYF.

The chain employs TRBV6-1 and TRBJ2-2, with unresolved D. The CDR3 extends over 12 amino acids. The V gene lost 8 bases and the J gene lost 4 bases, with 8 bases spanning the gap. CDR1 and CDR2 (germline): MNHNS, SASEGT. As DNA, the CDR3 is TGTGCCAGCCTCTTCTTCACCGGGGAGCTGTTTTTT. This translates into CASLFFTGELFF.